This TCR beta chain was sequenced during a study of T-cell memory formation after mild COVID-19. This clonotype was detected a few times. The TCR alpha and TCR beta cDNA libraries, bearing sample barcodes and UMIs, were generated by 5'RACE using constant-segment primers. Via MiXCR, TCRdb re-called the 5' RACE reads, giving one row per CDR3 protein. The sample lists a few hundred thousand distinct CDR3 sequences, roughly a tenth seen once, with 20% to 25% in the top ten. This CDR3 is built from 15 residues. Germline V lookup: CDR1 LGHDT, CDR2 YNNKEL (reference sequence). Trimming left V 4 bases short and J 7 bases short, with 17 bases between.

Sequencing was performed on PBMCs or a T cell subset sorted from them (not recorded which). The source of this sequence is a man in his late teens or twenties who had mild COVID-19 (a few samples of this study predate the infection). Cell type and time point are not known. The V gene is TRBV3-1, the J gene TRBJ2-1, with a tentative D call TRBD2 (7 bases). Here the CDR3 DNA reads TGTGCCAGCAGCCTAACAGGGAGGGGGGAAAATGAGCAGTTCTTC. Translation: CASSLTGRGENEQFF.